Listed here are 18 T cell receptor beta chains from one sample, sequenced in a study of CD8+CD57+ T cells in acquired aplastic anemia. Genomic DNA was employed as the template in profiling TCR beta VDJ and CDR3. Using its own MiXCR run on the reads, TCRdb lists one record per CDR3 protein. The repertoire consists of hundreds of thousands of distinct CDR3 sequences, with 40% to 60% occurring once and the leading ten covering 15% to 20%. Patients sequenced had flow cytometry evidence of CD8+CD57+ cell expansion. Sequencing input: sorted CD4+, CD8+, or CD8+CD57+ T cells (not recorded which) from PBMCs. These receptors came from a human donor with aplastic anemia.

This clonotype was counted at least ten times. The chain is built from TRBV6-1 and TRBJ1-2, with D perhaps matching TRBD1 (5 bases). The CDR3 is made up of 14 amino acids. In germline, CDR1 is MNHNS, CDR2 SASEGT. Trimming removed 3 bases at V and 4 bases at J, with 12 bases between. The CDR3 sequence: CASSEPRDGYGYTF. The DNA for the CDR3 is TGTGCCAGCAGTGAGCCTCGGGACGGCTATGGCTACACCTTC.

The gene calls are TRBV19 and TRBJ1-1; D may be TRBD1 (5 bases). Germline loops: CDR1 LNHDA, CDR2 SQIVND (reference sequence). This CDR3 has 14 residues. Trimming took 3 bases from V and 2 from J, leaving 10 bases between them. Here the CDR3 DNA reads TGTGCCAGTAGTATGTGGGGACCAAACACTGAAGCTTTCTTT. This sequence encodes CASSMWGPNTEAFF.

The sample holds a few counts of this clonotype. The chain recombines TRBV7-9 with TRBJ1-2, with D maybe TRBD1 (5 bases). Germline V gene data show CDR1 as SEHNR and CDR2 as FQNEAQ (reference sequence). Between the trimmed V and J ends, which lost 1 base and 5 bases, there was a span of 11 bases. The CDR3 length is 14 residues. The CDR3 region is CASSLDAGRYGYTF. The CDR3 DNA sequence: TGTGCCAGCAGCTTAGATGCAGGGCGATATGGCTACACCTTC. Full variable domain (remainder filled in from reference TRBV7-9 and TRBJ1-2): DTGVSQNPRHKITKRGQNVTFRCDPISEHNRLYWYRQTLGQGPEFLTYFQNEAQLEKSRLLSDRFSAERPKGSFSTLEIQRTEQGDSAMYLCASSLDAGRYGYTFGSGTRLTVV.

This clonotype was recorded a few times. One end of the junction varies from germline; a read error may be responsible. The CDR3 loop is CASSALGGEKLFF. DNA for the CDR3: TGCGCCAGCAGTGCCTTGGGAGGGGAAAAACTGTTTTTT. The rearrangement links TRBV6-1 to TRBJ1-4; D is uncertain. The CDR3 length is 13 residues. From germline, CDR1 is MNHNS and CDR2 SASEGT.

The chain couples TRBV20-1 to TRBJ2-5, with TRBD1 matching over 9 bases. Germline CDR1 reads DFQATT; CDR2 reads SNEGSKA (reference sequence). Losses at the gene ends were 6 bases for V and 7 bases for J; bases not matched to a gene: 6. The CDR3 sequence is 12 residues long. This CDR3 reads CSAIPGQGTQYF. The DNA for the CDR3 is TGCAGTGCAATCCCGGGACAGGGGACCCAGTACTTC.

This chain uses TRBV6-9 with TRBJ2-7, with 11 bases fitting TRBD2. The germline V gene encodes CDR1 MNHGY and CDR2 SVAAGI. This CDR3 spans 18 amino acids. V dropped 8 bases and J dropped 4; count of bases not matched to a gene: 19. CDR3 residues: CASSSLTGTSGRGYEQYF. CDR3 sequence (DNA): TGTGCCAGCTCTTCCCTTACCGGGACTAGCGGTCGAGGATACGAGCAGTACTTC.

On this clonotype itself: One end of the junction is discordant with germline, which a read error may explain. The chain recombines TRBV14 with TRBJ2-3; 12 bases are a match to TRBD2. Germline V gene lookup returns CDR1 SGHDN and CDR2 FVKESK. The CDR3 has 14 amino acids. The CDR3 DNA is TGTGCTAGCAGTCCTAGCGGGAGGGCAGATACGCAGTATTTT. It yields the protein CASSPSGRADTQYF.

This clonotype occurred many times. V gene TRBV3-1 combines with J gene TRBJ2-7, with D possibly being TRBD1 (5 bases). CDR1 and CDR2 (germline): LGHDT, YNNKEL (reference sequence). Deletions cut 5 bases from V and 3 bases from J, with 8 bases between. The CDR3 spans 12 residues. CDR3 amino acids: CASSRTGYEQYF. In DNA, the CDR3 is TGTGCCAGCAGCAGAACAGGCTACGAGCAGTACTTC.

This clonotype was detected a few times. A read error is possible here, since a much larger clone lies one base away. V gene TRBV24-1 combines with J gene TRBJ2-2, with D uncertain. This CDR3 is 15 amino acids long. V lost 3 bases to trimming and J lost 3 bases, with 10 bases between them. In germline, CDR1 is KGHDR, CDR2 SFDVKD. CDR3 protein: CATSDTVTDTGELFF. CDR3 in DNA: TGTGCCACCAGTGATACAGTTACGGACACCGGGGAGCTGTTTTTT.

This chain links TRBV15 with TRBJ2-3; the match to TRBD1 covers 7 bases. V shed 0 bases, J shed 1 base, and the junction held 1 base outside the gene matches. There are 15 residues in the CDR3. Germline V gene sequence: CDR1 LNHNV, CDR2 YYDKDF (reference sequence). CDR3 region: CATSRDQGGTDTQYF. The CDR3 region has the DNA TGTGCCACCAGCAGAGATCAGGGGGGCACAGATACGCAGTATTTT. Using reference TRBV15 and TRBJ2-3 for the parts outside the CDR3, the full variable domain is DAMVIQNPRYQVTQFGKPVTLSCSQTLNHNVMYWYQQKSSQAPKLLFHYYDKDFNNEADTPDNFQSRRPNTSFCFLDIRSPGLGDTAMYLCATSRDQGGTDTQYFGPGTRLTVL.

CDR3: CASSLGGLDTEAFF. DNA of the CDR3: TGTGCCAGCAGCTTAGGGGGTTTGGATACTGAAGCTTTCTTT. The gene calls are TRBV7-3 and TRBJ1-1; perhaps TRBD1 as D (5 bases). Per germline, CDR1 SGHTA and CDR2 FQGTGA. V lost 2 bases, J lost 5 bases, and 12 bases lay in between. This CDR3 spans 14 amino acids.

This clonotype was seen once. A much larger clone sits a single nucleotide away, making a read error possible. This sequence joins TRBV11-2 and TRBJ2-7; TRBD1 is a possible D gene (5 bases). Germline CDR1 SGHAT, CDR2 FQNNGV. The CDR3 is made up of 12 amino acids. CDR3 residues: CASSSQGYGQYF. The CDR3 coding sequence is TGTGCCAGCAGCTCTCAGGGTTACGGGCAGTACTTC.

The V call is TRBV7-6, the J call TRBJ2-5; D may be TRBD2 (5 bases). The CDR3 spans 15 residues. Germline values: CDR1 SGHVS, CDR2 FNYEAQ. Trimming shortened V by 0 bases and J by 1 base, and 9 bases separated the two germline ends. This CDR3 reads CASSLARAAQETQYF. CDR3 DNA sequence: TGTGCCAGCAGCTTAGCGCGGGCGGCCCAAGAGACCCAGTACTTC.

The CDR3 is CSARGTSGGARNEQYF. CDR3 in DNA: TGCAGTGCTAGGGGGACTAGCGGGGGGGCGAGAAATGAGCAGTATTTT. This chain links TRBV20-1 with TRBJ2-3; 16 bases agree with TRBD2. From germline, CDR1 is DFQATT and CDR2 SNEGSKA (reference sequence). The CDR3 covers 16 residues. Unmatched junction bases numbered 11, after V lost 3 bases and J lost 11 bases.

The DNA of the CDR3 is TGCGCCAGCAGCCAAGAGCGGGGGGGTTATGGCTACACCTTC. The encoded protein is CASSQERGGYGYTF. The V gene is TRBV4-1, the J gene TRBJ1-2, with D tentatively TRBD1 (5 bases). The CDR3 spans 14 residues. Per germline, CDR1 MGHRA and CDR2 YSYEKL. With 0 bases removed from V and 5 bases from J, the gap between germline ends came to 10 bases.

This rearrangement joins TRBV20-1 to TRBJ2-7, with 13 nucleotides matching TRBD2. The germline gives CDR1 DFQATT, CDR2 SNEGSKA (reference sequence). V gave up 2 bases and J gave up 6 bases; unmatched junction bases: 10. There are 16 residues in the CDR3. CDR3 sequence reads: CSARNPGLAGQGEQYF. In DNA, the CDR3 is TGCAGTGCTAGAAACCCGGGACTAGCGGGGCAAGGCGAGCAGTACTTC.

This clonotype has at least ten counts. This sequence joins TRBV5-1 and TRBJ1-5; D perhaps matches TRBD1 (5 bases). Trimming stripped 3 bases from V and 0 bases from J, with 16 bases between. The CDR3 has 17 residues. The germline gives CDR1 SGHRS, CDR2 YFSETQ. The CDR3 region is CASSSGTDGYSNQPQHF. The DNA for the CDR3 is TGCGCCAGCAGCTCGGGGACGGACGGATATAGCAATCAGCCCCAGCATTTT.

This chain links TRBV5-1 with TRBJ1-2; the match to TRBD1 covers 9 bases. The V segment lost 4 bases and the J segment 4 bases; nucleotides outside the gene matches: 2. Germline CDR1 reads SGHRS; CDR2 reads YFSETQ. The CDR3 runs to 13 residues. The CDR3 nucleotides are TGCGCCAGCAGCACAGGGGGCAGCTATGGCTACACCTTC. Translated, it gives CASSTGGSYGYTF.